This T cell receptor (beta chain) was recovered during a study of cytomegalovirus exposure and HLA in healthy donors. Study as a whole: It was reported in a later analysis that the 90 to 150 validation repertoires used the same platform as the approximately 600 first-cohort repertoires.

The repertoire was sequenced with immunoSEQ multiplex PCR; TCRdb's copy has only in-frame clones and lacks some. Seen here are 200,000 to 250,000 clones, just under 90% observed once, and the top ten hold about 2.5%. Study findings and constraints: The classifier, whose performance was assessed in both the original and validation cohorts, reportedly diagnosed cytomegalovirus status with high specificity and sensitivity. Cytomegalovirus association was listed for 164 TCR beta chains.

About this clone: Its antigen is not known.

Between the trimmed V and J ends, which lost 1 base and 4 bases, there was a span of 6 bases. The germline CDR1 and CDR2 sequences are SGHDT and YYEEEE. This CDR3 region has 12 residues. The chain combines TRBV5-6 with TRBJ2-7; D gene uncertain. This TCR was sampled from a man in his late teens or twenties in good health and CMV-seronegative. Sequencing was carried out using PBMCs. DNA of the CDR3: TGTGCCAGCAGCTTGTCTATATACGAGCAGTACTTC. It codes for CASSLSIYEQYF. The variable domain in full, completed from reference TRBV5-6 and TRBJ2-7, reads DAGVTQSPTHLIKTRGQQVTLRCSPKSGHDTVSWYQQALGQGPQFIFQYYEEEERQRGNFPDRFSGHQFPNYSSELNVNALLLGDSALYLCASSLSIYEQYFGPGTRLTVT.